The 27 T cell receptor beta chains below were found in one sample sequenced in a study of prognosis after radiotherapy for stage I lung cancer. The genomic DNA TCR beta CDR3 region underwent two rounds of multiplex PCR. The use of primers specific to each TRBV and TRBJ gene characterized first-round PCR. TCRdb reprocessed the multiplex PCR reads via MiXCR and lists one record per CDR3 protein. The table includes 50,000 or so distinct CDR3 sequences, roughly 36% detected once. The sequencing here drew on PBMCs, taken before or after stereotactic body radiation therapy (not recorded which). These receptors came from a donor aged 50 or older with non-small cell lung cancer.

This clonotype was seen ten or more times. The chain employs TRBV28 and TRBJ2-5; TRBD2 matches at 12 bases. CDR3 length: 15 residues. Trimming cost V 4 bases and J 4 bases; bases outside gene matches: 4. CDR1 is MDHEN and CDR2 is SYDVKM in the germline V gene. The CDR3 nucleotides are TGTGCCAGCAGTTCTGGACTAGCGGGACGAGAGACCCAGTACTTC. Translated: CASSSGLAGRETQYF.

Concerning this clonotype: This could be a read error, since a much larger clone is one nucleotide away. The rearrangement joins TRBV7-2 to TRBJ2-3; D perhaps matches TRBD1 (5 bases). From germline, CDR1 is SGHTA and CDR2 FQGNSA. The CDR3 runs 15 residues. The CDR3 reads CASSSTALYTDMQYF. The CDR3, as DNA: TGTGCCAGCAGCTCGACAGCTCTTTACACAGATATGCAGTATTTT.

The V call is TRBV30, the J call TRBJ1-2; D may be TRBD1 (6 bases). The CDR3 contains 15 residues. The V gene lost 3 bases and the J gene lost 5 bases, with 19 bases spanning the gap. CDR1 GTSNPN and CDR2 SVGIG come from the germline V gene (reference sequence). The CDR3 region has the DNA TGTGCCTGGAGACCTCGGACAGTGGCCTTTTATGGCTACACCTTC. This sequence encodes CAWRPRTVAFYGYTF.

This sequence joins TRBV6-1 and TRBJ1-2; D unclear. CDR3 length: 13 amino acids. V lost 7 bases, J lost 3 bases, and 12 bases lay in between. Germline CDR1 reads MNHNS; CDR2 reads SASEGT. CDR3 nucleotide sequence: TGTGCCAGCAATATGATGGATCACTATGGCTACACCTTC. Translation gives CASNMMDHYGYTF.

This clonotype was found many times. V gene TRBV12-3 or TRBV12-4 combines with J gene TRBJ2-3, with 11 bases identical to TRBD2. Trimming cost V 6 bases and J 3 bases; bases outside gene matches: 17. The CDR3 spans 19 residues. The CDR3 spells CASSRRGVIAGGGTDTQYF. Here the CDR3 DNA reads TGTGCCAGCAGCAGAAGGGGGGTAATAGCGGGAGGGGGAACAGATACGCAGTATTTT.

Notes on this clonotype: A read error may explain this, as a much larger clone is one base away. The V and J genes are TRBV18 and TRBJ2-7; D is perhaps TRBD1 (5 bases). Germline lookup yields CDR1 KGHSH and CDR2 LQKENI. The CDR3 runs 18 residues. This CDR3 is CASTPLGKGHGAQYEQYF. The CDR3 DNA is TGTGCCAGCACACCACTGGGAAAGGGGCACGGTGCACAGTACGAGCAGTACTTC.

As for this clonotype: This may come from a read error, since a much larger clone is one base off. This rearrangement joins TRBV7-6 to TRBJ2-5, with D possibly being TRBD2 (7 bases). Trimming pared 2 bases from V and 9 bases from J, leaving 22 bases between. Germline V gives CDR1 SGHVS, CDR2 FNYEAQ. The CDR3 is made up of 16 amino acids. In nucleotides, the CDR3 is TGTGCCAGCAGCTTAACCCCCTCGGGGGGCGCTGAGGCCCAGTACTTC. Translation gives CASSLTPSGGAEAQYF.

Many counts were recorded for this clonotype. V usage is TRBV7-3 and J usage is TRBJ2-5, with 7 positions matching TRBD2. Germline values: CDR1 SGHTA, CDR2 FQGTGA. V gave up 2 bases and J gave up 2 bases; unmatched junction bases: 5. The CDR3 is 15 amino acids. The CDR3 protein is CASSLLAAVQETQYF. The CDR3 DNA reads TGTGCCAGCAGCTTACTAGCGGCAGTACAAGAGACCCAGTACTTC.

This clonotype came up many times. The chain has TRBV9 and TRBJ1-6; no reliable D call. CDR1 SGDLS and CDR2 YYNGEE come from the germline V gene. The CDR3 is 13 amino acids. Trimming shortened V by 0 bases and J by 8 bases, and 6 bases separated the two germline ends. CDR3 region: CASSVGWDSPLHF. CDR3 nucleotides: TGTGCCAGCAGCGTAGGGTGGGATTCACCCCTCCACTTT.

This clonotype turned up a few times. A much larger clone is a single base away; this may be a read error. The chain recombines TRBV5-1 with TRBJ2-1; a weak D match, TRBD2 (5 bases). The ends were cut back, 1 base at V and 8 bases at J, with 10 bases in the middle. The CDR3 has 13 residues. The germline gives CDR1 SGHRS, CDR2 YFSETQ. The CDR3 loop is CASSLSREDEQFF. CDR3 nucleotide sequence: TGCGCCAGCAGCTTGTCCCGGGAAGATGAGCAGTTCTTC.

This clonotype has a count of ten or more. The chain is built from TRBV5-4 and TRBJ1-5; possibly TRBD1 for D (6 bases). Germline CDR1 is SGHNT and CDR2 is YYREEE (reference sequence). The V gene lost 2 bases and the J gene lost 9 bases, with 18 bases spanning the gap. The length of the CDR3 is 15 residues. CDR3 residues: CASSFPTGPVLPQHF. The CDR3 coding sequence is TGTGCCAGCAGCTTCCCCACAGGGCCAGTTTTGCCCCAGCATTTT. The full variable domain, with the rest looked up from reference TRBV5-4 and TRBJ1-5, is ETGVTQSPTHLIKTRGQQVTLRCSSQSGHNTVSWYQQALGQGPQFIFQYYREEENGRGNFPPRFSGLQFPNYSSELNVNALELDDSALYLCASSFPTGPVLPQHFGDGTRLSIL.

This clonotype was observed a single time. A much larger clone differs by one base, so this may be a read error. The rearrangement links TRBV19 to TRBJ2-1; TRBD2 agrees at 12 bases. This CDR3 contains 14 residues. The germline V gene has CDR1 LNHDA and CDR2 SQIVND (reference sequence). Germline trimming cut 7 bases from V and 11 bases from J; bases unmatched to any gene: 9. The CDR3 region is CASNGLAGGDKQFF. The CDR3 nucleotides read TGTGCCAGTAACGGGCTAGCGGGAGGGGATAAGCAGTTCTTC.

The chain uses TRBV15 and TRBJ1-2; D uncertain. Germline-derived CDR1 and CDR2 are LNHNV and YYDKDF (reference sequence). CDR3 size: 13 residues. V lost 0 bases to trimming and J lost 8 bases, with 10 bases between them. CDR3: CATSRDGPRGYTF. The CDR3 DNA follows: TGTGCCACCAGCAGAGACGGTCCGAGGGGCTACACCTTC.

This chain connects TRBV7-3 to TRBJ2-7, with 15 positions matching TRBD2. Germline loops: CDR1 SGHTA, CDR2 FQGTGA. V shed 5 bases, J shed 2 bases, and the junction held 4 bases outside the gene matches. The CDR3 consists of 16 residues. The CDR3 here is CASSQGLAGGPYEQYF. The CDR3 nucleotides read TGTGCCAGCAGCCAGGGACTAGCGGGAGGTCCCTACGAGCAGTACTTC.

This clonotype was seen many times. V and J are TRBV13 and TRBJ2-1; 7 nucleotides align to TRBD2. This CDR3 is 15 amino acids long. Per the germline V gene, CDR1 is PRHDT and CDR2 is FYEKMQ (reference sequence). Trimming removed 5 bases from V and 3 bases from J; junction bases left unmatched: 7. The CDR3 spells CASSSKRGLYNEQFF. The CDR3 bases are TGTGCCAGCAGCAGTAAGCGGGGCCTCTACAATGAGCAGTTCTTC.

Regarding this clonotype: A much larger clone sits a single nucleotide away, making a read error possible. This chain connects TRBV10-3 to TRBJ2-3, with a possible D match to TRBD1 (6 bases). The V end was cut by 7 bases, the J end by 4 bases, with 9 bases between. The CDR3 consists of 12 residues. Germline V gene sequence: CDR1 ENHRY, CDR2 SYGVKD. The CDR3 sequence is CAINQGPDTQYF. The CDR3 DNA reads as TGTGCCATCAATCAGGGGCCAGATACGCAGTATTTT.

This clonotype was counted many times. V gene TRBV18 combines with J gene TRBJ2-7; no firm D call. The CDR3 extends over 17 amino acids. The V and J ends lost 0 bases and 3 bases respectively, with 18 bases between them. Germline CDR1 and CDR2: KGHSH and LQKENI. CDR3 sequence (DNA): TGTGCCAGCTCACCACCGTATCGGCGTCGAACTAACTACGAGCAGTACTTC. This encodes CASSPPYRRRTNYEQYF.

The rearrangement joins TRBV7-9 to TRBJ2-1; possibly TRBD1 or TRBD2 for D (5 bases each). Trimming took off 2 bases at V and 0 bases at J, with 11 bases between the two ends. The germline gives CDR1 SEHNR, CDR2 FQNEAQ (reference sequence). This CDR3 region has 16 residues. The CDR3: CASSLSGAISYNEQFF. CDR3 nucleotides: TGTGCCAGCAGCTTATCCGGGGCGATCTCCTACAATGAGCAGTTCTTC.

This clonotype was seen at least ten times. V usage is TRBV3-1 and J usage is TRBJ1-2, with no clear D. The V and J ends lost 3 bases and 5 bases respectively, with 16 bases between them. Germline-derived CDR1 and CDR2 are LGHDT and YNNKEL (reference sequence). The CDR3 consists of 15 residues. The CDR3 nucleotides read TGTGCCAGCAGCCAGATCAACAAACTGGGATATGGCTACACCTTC. Translated, it gives CASSQINKLGYGYTF.

In the case of this clonotype: At one end, the junction sequence differs from germline, possibly due to a read error. The chain is built from TRBV9 and TRBJ2-1, with 9 bases fitting TRBD2. Germline V gives CDR1 SGDLS, CDR2 YYNGEE. CDR3 length: 20 residues. The CDR3 here is CASSVARVLAGPTTYNEQFF. Written as DNA, the CDR3 is TGTGCCAGTAGCGTAGCTAGGGTACTAGCGGGCCCAACCACCTACAATGAGCAGTTCTTC.

This clonotype was observed many times. The chain is built from TRBV2 and TRBJ1-3, with D perhaps TRBD1 (5 bases). This CDR3 spans 15 amino acids. The V gene's germline CDR1 is SNHLY and CDR2 FYNNEI. V lost 7 bases and J lost 4, with 17 bases in between. The CDR3 DNA reads TGTGCCAGCACCACCGGGACCGCTCCCGGAAACACCATATATTTT. It specifies CASTTGTAPGNTIYF.

This clonotype was counted at least ten times. The chain has TRBV7-2 and TRBJ2-3, with a weak D call TRBD2 (5 bases). The ends were cut back, 5 bases at V and 5 bases at J, with 14 bases in the middle. Germline values: CDR1 SGHTA, CDR2 FQGNSA. The CDR3 totals 14 residues. CDR3 coding DNA: TGTGCCAGCAGCCCGACCTTCGGAGGAGATACGCAGTATTTT. Its translation is CASSPTFGGDTQYF.

In its sample, this clonotype was seen many times. The chain has TRBV5-4 and TRBJ2-6; D remains ambiguous. V was shortened by 4 bases and J by 0 bases, with 8 bases between the two germline ends. CDR1 SGHNT and CDR2 YYREEE come from the germline V gene (reference sequence). The CDR3 has 15 amino acids. In DNA form, the CDR3 reads TGTGCCAGCAGCCAACTGAACTCTGGGGCCAACGTCCTGACTTTC. Residues: CASSQLNSGANVLTF.

This clonotype occurred a few times. The chain couples TRBV5-6 to TRBJ1-5; D call uncertain. The CDR3 covers 12 residues. V dropped 1 base and J dropped 6 bases, with 5 bases sitting between them. The germline V gene encodes CDR1 SGHDT and CDR2 YYEEEE. The CDR3 DNA is TGTGCCAGCAGCTTGCTCTCTCAGCCCCAGCATTTT. This translates into CASSLLSQPQHF.

In its sample, this clonotype was seen many times. The V call is TRBV2, the J call TRBJ1-5, with D perhaps matching TRBD1 (6 bases). The germline gives CDR1 SNHLY, CDR2 FYNNEI. V lost 8 bases and J 3 bases, leaving 14 bases between the germline ends. The CDR3 contains 14 residues. The DNA for the CDR3 is TGTGCCAGCGGACCACAGGGAAACAATCAGCCCCAGCATTTT. Protein: CASGPQGNNQPQHF.

The chain is built from TRBV6-2 or TRBV6-3 and TRBJ2-2; D is perhaps TRBD2 (6 bases). The germline V gene has CDR1 MNHEY and CDR2 SVGEGT. The CDR3 is 16 amino acids. Trimming shortened V by 3 bases and J by 0 bases, and 11 bases separated the two germline ends. The CDR3 coding sequence is TGTGCCAGCAGTTATCCGGGAGTCACGAACACCGGGGAGCTGTTTTTT. This encodes CASSYPGVTNTGELFF.

Of note for this clonotype: This may arise from a read error, as a much more abundant clone is one base away. The chain has TRBV5-6 and TRBJ2-7; tentatively, D is TRBD1 (6 bases). Trimming pared 4 bases from V and 4 bases from J, leaving 12 bases between. Germline V gene data show CDR1 as SGHDT and CDR2 as YYEEEE. The CDR3 runs 13 residues. CDR3 residues: CASSALGGYEQYF. The CDR3 DNA is TGTGCCAGCAGCGCATTAGGGGGATACGAGCAGTACTTC.